Listed here are 26 T cell receptor beta chains from one sample, sequenced in a study of CD8+CD57+ T cells in acquired aplastic anemia. TCR beta VDJ and CDR3 profiles were obtained from a genomic DNA template. In TCRdb, the reads were re-called with MiXCR into one record per CDR3 protein. The sample consists of roughly 260,000 distinct CDR3 sequences, roughly half of them appearing once. Patients who underwent sequencing had shown CD8+CD57+ cell expansion by flow cytometry. What was sequenced was sorted CD4+, CD8+, or CD8+CD57+ T cells (not recorded which) from PBMCs. These receptors were obtained from a human donor with aplastic anemia.

This clonotype was seen repeatedly, ten times or more. This rearrangement joins TRBV14 to TRBJ1-1, with D possibly TRBD1 on 6 matching bases. The germline CDR1 and CDR2 sequences are SGHDN and FVKESK. The germline V and J ends were trimmed by 6 bases and 2 bases, with 10 bases remaining between them. CDR3 length: 13 amino acids. As DNA, the CDR3 is TGTGCCAGCAGACTGACAGGTAACACTGAAGCTTTCTTT. Protein product: CASRLTGNTEAFF.

The chain couples TRBV9 to TRBJ1-6; a possible D gene is TRBD1 (5 bases). The CDR3 covers 14 residues. Between the trimmed V and J ends, which lost 0 bases and 5 bases, there was a span of 6 bases. The germline CDR1 and CDR2 sequences are SGDLS and YYNGEE. CDR3 in amino acids: CASSVGQNNSPLHF. For the CDR3, the DNA is TGTGCCAGCAGCGTAGGACAGAATAATTCACCCCTCCACTTT.

This clonotype showed up just once. The V gene is TRBV2, the J gene TRBJ2-7; 11 nucleotides align to TRBD2. The CDR3 contains 12 residues. Germline values: CDR1 SNHLY, CDR2 FYNNEI. After removal of 10 bases from V and 4 bases from J, the junction contained 3 bases not matched to a gene. The CDR3 loop reads CAMLAGGYEQYF. DNA for the CDR3: TGTGCCATGCTAGCGGGAGGATACGAGCAGTACTTC.

Comments on this clonotype: A read error is likely, as this CDR3 ends without the conserved phenylalanine or tryptophan. It is unclear where the CDR3 begins or ends on the DNA, so no DNA is shown, and the CDR3 is as TCRdb lists it. This chain connects TRBV3-1 to TRBJ2-7. Germline V CDR1 and CDR2: LGHDT, YNNKEL (reference sequence). The CDR3 totals 9 residues, both ends included. CDR3 region: CASSQDLAQ.

In this sample, this clonotype turned up a few times. The chain uses TRBV6-5 and TRBJ2-1; maybe TRBD2 (5 bases). Trimming took off 5 bases at V and 3 bases at J, with 11 bases between the two ends. The CDR3 runs 14 residues. Germline V gene sequence: CDR1 MNHEY, CDR2 SVGAGI. This chain's CDR3 is CASSGGPGYNEQFF. In DNA form, the CDR3 reads TGTGCCAGCAGTGGCGGGCCAGGCTACAATGAGCAGTTCTTC.

This clonotype has ten or more counts. The rearrangement joins TRBV10-2 to TRBJ2-7; 9 bases are a match to TRBD2. The germline CDR1 and CDR2 sequences are WSHSY and SAAADI. The CDR3 has 17 residues. V shed 3 bases and J 6 bases; nucleotides not matched to a gene: 15. CDR3 amino acids: CASSDPAGGPSATEQYF. The CDR3 DNA reads TGCGCCAGCAGTGATCCAGCGGGAGGCCCATCGGCTACCGAGCAGTACTTC.

The gene calls are TRBV7-6 and TRBJ2-3; the D is unclear. The CDR3 is 13 residues long. The ends were cut back, 5 bases at V and 3 bases at J, with 9 bases in the middle. Germline V gene sequence: CDR1 SGHVS, CDR2 FNYEAQ. The CDR3 loop reads CASSPQWTDTQYF. The CDR3 DNA reads as TGTGCCAGCAGCCCCCAATGGACAGATACGCAGTATTTT. The variable domain in full, with the rest retrieved from reference TRBV7-6 and TRBJ2-3, is GAGVSQSPRYKVTKRGQDVALRCDPISGHVSLYWYRQALGQGPEFLTYFNYEAQQDKSGLPNDRFSAERPEGSISTLTIQRTEQRDSAMYRCASSPQWTDTQYFGPGTRLTVL.

The sample holds a few counts of this clonotype. V and J are TRBV10-3 and TRBJ1-5; no definite D call. Trimming pared 5 bases from V and 13 bases from J, leaving 18 bases between. Germline lookup yields CDR1 ENHRY and CDR2 SYGVKD. The CDR3 contains 13 residues. As DNA, the CDR3 is TGTGCCATCAGTTGGACTAGCGGCCTCCAACAGCATTTT. Translated, it gives CAISWTSGLQQHF.

V and J are TRBV19 and TRBJ1-1; D is ambiguous. In germline, CDR1 is LNHDA, CDR2 SQIVND (reference sequence). CDR3 length: 13 residues. V dropped 3 bases and J dropped 5 bases, with 10 bases sitting between them. The CDR3 DNA follows: TGTGCCAGTAGTATGTGGGGAGGGACTGAAGCTTTCTTT. It translates to CASSMWGGTEAFF.

Of note for this clonotype: Possible read error: a much larger clone is one base away. J is TRBJ2-1 and V is TRBV4-1, with 8 bases identical to TRBD1. The germline V gene has CDR1 MGHRA and CDR2 YSYEKL. The CDR3 contains 16 residues. The CDR3 coding sequence is TGTGCCAGCAACCAAGGGGGACAGGCCTCCTACAATGAGCAGTTCTTC. It is translated as CASNQGGQASYNEQFF.

In regard to this clonotype: A read error may be the cause here, since a much bigger clone is one base away. The V gene is TRBV5-1, the J gene TRBJ2-2; D may be TRBD1 or TRBD2 (6 bases each). Germline CDR1 is SGHRS and CDR2 is YFSETQ. The CDR3 contains 15 residues. The CDR3 loop is CASGRGQPDTGGLFF. The CDR3 region has the DNA TGCGCCAGCGGGCGAGGACAGCCCGACACCGGGGGGCTGTTTTTT. Together with reference TRBV5-1 and TRBJ2-2, the CDR3 gives the full variable domain: KAGVTQTPRYLIKTRGQQVTLSCSPISGHRSVSWYQQTPGQGLQFLFEYFSETQRNKGNFPGRFSGRQFSNSRSEMNVSTLELGDSALYLCASGRGQPDTGGLFFGEGSRLTVL.

This clonotype showed up many times. V usage is TRBV20-1 and J usage is TRBJ2-3; D is unclear. There are 15 residues in the CDR3. Germline CDR1 reads DFQATT; CDR2 reads SNEGSKA (reference sequence). Trimming shortened V by 3 bases and J by 5 bases, and 18 bases separated the two germline ends. This CDR3 is CSASSSQIVGDTQYF. Written as DNA, the CDR3 is TGCAGTGCTAGTTCGTCCCAGATAGTGGGAGATACGCAGTATTTT.

This clonotype showed up many times. The chain has TRBV7-3 and TRBJ2-1; TRBD1 agrees at 9 bases. The germline CDR1 and CDR2 sequences are SGHTA and FQGTGA. CDR3 length: 15 residues. With 2 bases clipped from V and 5 bases from J, the junction kept 4 bases outside the gene matches. CDR3 DNA sequence: TGTGCCAGCAGCTTAGATGACAGGGGGAACAATGAGCAGTTCTTC. It specifies CASSLDDRGNNEQFF.

The gene calls are TRBV2 and TRBJ1-5, with D perhaps matching TRBD1 (6 bases). Per germline, CDR1 SNHLY and CDR2 FYNNEI. This CDR3 contains 12 residues. V was cut by 7 bases and J by 6 bases, with 10 bases left in between. In DNA form, the CDR3 reads TGTGCCAGCAACAGGGAGGGTCAGCCCCAGCATTTT. It translates to CASNREGQPQHF.

This chain connects TRBV10-3 to TRBJ2-7; D might be TRBD2 (6 bases). Germline CDR1 is ENHRY and CDR2 is SYGVKD. The CDR3 loop spans 15 amino acids. The germline V and J ends were trimmed by 10 bases and 1 base, with 20 bases remaining between them. CDR3 bases: TGTGCCAGCACCCTGAATGAGGGAGGATCCTACGAGCAGTACTTC. It encodes CASTLNEGGSYEQYF.

This clonotype was picked up many times. This sequence joins TRBV4-3 and TRBJ1-6; no definite D call. V lost 0 bases, J lost 4 bases, and 16 bases lay in between. This CDR3 is built from 18 residues. Germline values: CDR1 LGHNA, CDR2 YSLEER. This chain's CDR3 is CASSQDRITAEYNSPLHF. CDR3 coding DNA: TGCGCCAGCAGCCAAGATAGAATCACGGCGGAGTATAATTCACCCCTCCACTTT.

Comments on this clonotype: An end of the junction differs from the germline gene, which may be a read error. V is TRBV10-1 and J is TRBJ1-1; no clear D gene. This CDR3 spans 13 amino acids. CDR1 is WNHNN and CDR2 is SYGVQD in the germline V gene (reference sequence). The CDR3 here is CASSDKPNTEAFF. The CDR3 region has the DNA TGCGCCAGCAGTGACAAGCCGAACACTGAAGCTTTCTTC.

In this sample, this clonotype turned up a few times. Possible read error: a much larger clone is one base away. The chain links TRBV11-3 to TRBJ1-1; D is ambiguous. The CDR3 sequence is 13 residues long. Germline V gives CDR1 SGHNT, CDR2 YENEEA. CDR3 in DNA: TGTGCCAGCAGCCGGGAGGTTGTCGCTGAAGCTTCCTTT. This encodes CASSREVVAEASF.

This sequence joins TRBV6-4 and TRBJ2-7; TRBD2 matches at 10 bases. After removal of 2 bases from V and 1 base from J, the junction contained 5 bases not matched to a gene. Germline V gene lookup returns CDR1 MRHNA and CDR2 SNTAGT. The CDR3 totals 16 residues. The CDR3 nucleotides are TGTGCCAGCAGTGACCCTAGCGGGAGTCTTTCCTACGAGCAGTACTTC. Residues: CASSDPSGSLSYEQYF.

The V gene is TRBV19, the J gene TRBJ2-1; tentatively, D is TRBD1 (5 bases). Germline V gives CDR1 LNHDA, CDR2 SQIVND (reference sequence). V lost 9 bases and J 6 bases, leaving 18 bases between the germline ends. CDR3 length: 14 residues. The CDR3 sequence: CASKKGQVSNEQFF. In DNA form, the CDR3 reads TGTGCCAGCAAGAAGGGGCAAGTATCCAATGAGCAGTTCTTC.

The rearrangement uses TRBV29-1 and TRBJ2-7, with D perhaps matching TRBD1 (5 bases). CDR3 length equals 12 residues. V lost 5 bases and J 6 bases, leaving 14 bases between the germline ends. From germline, CDR1 is SQVTM and CDR2 ANQGSEA. Here the CDR3 DNA reads TGCAGCGTTAGAACAGGCTTCAGCGAGCAGTACTTC. Translating gives CSVRTGFSEQYF.

The chain uses TRBV2 and TRBJ1-3, with D maybe TRBD1 (5 bases). Trimming pared 5 bases from V and 0 bases from J, leaving 35 bases between. Germline-derived CDR1 and CDR2 are SNHLY and FYNNEI. CDR3 size: 23 residues. The CDR3 region has the DNA TGTGCCAGCAGTTCCCGGGATACTACTGGCACAGAGATAGACAGTAACTCTGGAAACACCATATATTTT. This translates into CASSSRDTTGTEIDSNSGNTIYF.

This sequence joins TRBV7-9 and TRBJ1-3; D is unclear. V was cut by 6 bases and J by 8 bases, with 14 bases left in between. The CDR3 has 13 residues. Germline V gene sequence: CDR1 SEHNR, CDR2 FQNEAQ (reference sequence). The CDR3 region is CASRNTLQDTIYF. CDR3 coding DNA: TGTGCCAGCAGAAACACTCTCCAGGACACCATATATTTT.

This chain links TRBV7-9 with TRBJ2-1, with 8 bases lining up with TRBD2. The CDR3 consists of 16 residues. The germline V gene encodes CDR1 SEHNR and CDR2 FQNEAQ (reference sequence). V shed 3 bases, J shed 6 bases, and the junction held 10 bases outside the gene matches. CDR3 coding DNA: TGTGCCAGCAGCTTCCTTGGACCAGCGGGAGCCAATGAGCAGTTCTTC. Encoded protein: CASSFLGPAGANEQFF.

V gene TRBV9 combines with J gene TRBJ2-3; the D gene is possibly TRBD1 (7 bases). Trimming stripped 2 bases from V and 5 bases from J, with 24 bases between. The CDR3 totals 18 residues. The germline gives CDR1 SGDLS, CDR2 YYNGEE. CDR3 sequence: CASSVSPGTAGAIDTQYF. In DNA, the CDR3 is TGTGCCAGCAGCGTGAGCCCAGGGACAGCGGGTGCCATAGATACGCAGTATTTT.

The chain uses TRBV28 and TRBJ2-6; D unresolved. Germline values: CDR1 MDHEN, CDR2 SYDVKM. Trimming took off 7 bases at V and 0 bases at J, with 10 bases between the two ends. The length of the CDR3 is 15 residues. In DNA, the CDR3 is TGTGCCAGCACCCTAACCCGCTCTGGGGCCAACGTCCTGACTTTC. Its translation is CASTLTRSGANVLTF.